This T cell receptor (beta chain) was observed in a study of OX40 agonist ivuxolimab in advanced cancers. For context, the study as a whole: Ivuxolimab was an agonistic, fully human IgG2 monoclonal antibody directed against OX40 (CD134), a costimulatory receptor. Intravenous ivuxolimab was administered to patients every 2 weeks at six dose levels: 0.01, 0.1, 0.3, 1.5, 3 and 10 mg/kg. Among the approximately 54 dose-escalation patients, approximately 20 had hepatocellular carcinoma, 15 or so melanoma, 9 renal cell carcinoma and 9 head and neck cancer. A male proportion of almost 85% and a mean age of around 60 years, ranging from roughly 23 to 79, were recorded for the dose-escalation cohort. Prior anti-PD-1, anti-PD-L1 or anti-CTLA-4 therapy was permitted, and checkpoint inhibitors had been received by about two fifths of dose-escalation patients. Partial responses were achieved by three dose-escalation patients, of whom one had hepatocellular carcinoma and two had cutaneous melanoma. Peripheral TCRbeta sequencing aimed to test whether ivuxolimab altered TCR sequence diversity and caused clonal T-cell expansion. The paper reports the monotherapy dose-escalation portion (N ≈ 52 patients) of the phase I ivuxolimab trial. General study outcomes and caveats: After ivuxolimab, CD8+ T cells had more expanded clones than CD4+ T cells on average. Clonal expansion of both CD4+ and CD8+ blood T cells was observed from baseline to week 6 at doses 0.1 to 3.0 mg/kg. Low levels of normalized T-cell clonal expansion were also seen in some patients who did not respond. Which antigens the clonally expanded peripheral T cells were specific for was not determined. In the 0.1-3.0 mg/kg groups, partial responders had among the lowest normalized peripheral clonal expansion, particularly in CD8+ T cells.

With regard to this clone: Its binding antigen is unknown. Base qualities are not at hand, and no much larger clone is one base apart.

The V end gives up 3 bases and the J end 4 bases, leaving 3 bases in the junction not matched to a gene. The CDR3 covers 15 residues, taking in both the cysteine and the phenylalanine. Here the CDR3 DNA is all that survives: 45 bases in frame from base 1. The CDR1 and CDR2 encoded by the germline V gene (reference sequence) are WNHNN and SYGVQD. Genomic DNA was extracted from sorted cells for sequencing of the TCRbeta CDR3 region. TCRbeta CDR3 regions were sequenced using the immunoSEQ Assay. TCRdb carries this immuneACCESS record with in-frame sequences only. Its versions omit some clonotypes, under half of them owing to an unresolved V gene in the studies checked, with the rest unexplained. The sample data list tens of thousands of clones, and roughly 91% of these were observed just once. Around an eighth of the sample lies in the top ten. Patients with autoimmune disease history or receiving systemic immunosuppression were excluded from the trial. Peripheral blood for TCR sequencing was collected from all dose cohorts at baseline, on cycle 4 day 1, and on cycle 7 day 1. The samples were taken from a phase I, first-in-human, multicenter, open-label dose-escalation trial of ivuxolimab. Adults with locally advanced or metastatic melanoma, renal cell carcinoma, hepatocellular carcinoma or head and neck squamous cell carcinoma were enrolled in the trial. Before TCR sequencing, CD4+ and CD8+ T cells were separately sorted from peripheral blood.

The receptor comes from an adult with an advanced solid tumor such as melanoma, head and neck, liver or kidney cancer. The rearranged chain carries TRBV10-1 and TRBJ2-2, with 9 middle bases fitting TRBD1. The sequences come from CD4+ or CD8+ T cells sorted from blood, collected in a trial of the OX40 agonist ivuxolimab. For the CDR3, the sequence is CASSDRTGATGELFF. The DNA sequence reads TGCGCCAGCAGTGATCGGACAGGGGCCACCGGGGAGCTGTTTTTT.